The entry below describes one T cell receptor beta chain. Its target is not known. This CDR3 is 17 amino acids long. The J segment lost 7 bases and the V segment lost 1 base, leaving 13 bases of the junction unmatched. CDR1 and CDR2 from the germline V gene are MGHRA and YSYEKL. This specimen belongs to a study of somatic mutations in cytotoxic T cells in rheumatoid arthritis. Study-level results: Antigens recognized by the expanded CD8+ clones were unknown.

This table comes from immunoSEQ multiplex PCR, and its TCRdb copy is limited to in-frame clones, with some not included. The sample comprises nearly 4,500 clones, over 75% of which are singletons, and approximately 30% rests with the top ten. This rearrangement joins TRBV4-1 to TRBJ2-1; TRBD2 agrees at 7 bases. Sequences were obtained from CD8+ T cells sorted from blood. The clonotype comes from a woman aged 55 to 70 with rheumatoid arthritis. CDR3 loop: CASSQGGGSGELNEQFF. The CDR3 DNA is TGCGCCAGCAGCCAAGGGGGTGGAAGCGGGGAGTTGAATGAGCAGTTCTTC.